This T cell receptor beta chain came from a study of shared clonotypes between healthy human individuals. Overall study: CD8 memory received one plate per donor, CD8 naive two, CD4 memory three and CD4 naive three.

Here immunoSEQ multiplex PCR was the method, and the copy in TCRdb shows in-frame clones only, minus some. The sample yields 950,000 to 1,300,000 clones, about 77% seen once. The V gene's germline CDR1 is DFQATT and CDR2 SNEGSKA (reference sequence). V lost 3 bases, J lost 1 base, and 3 bases lay in between. The CDR3 sequence is 11 residues long. This TCR was sampled from a man aged 18 to 30 in good health. The chain recombines TRBV20-1 with TRBJ1-1; D is unclear. The sample comprised memory CD4+ T cells sorted from blood. Noted subset: CD45RA-negative fraction. CDR3 DNA: TGCAGTGCTAGCTCGAACACTGAAGCTTTCTTT. The encoded protein is CSASSNTEAFF.